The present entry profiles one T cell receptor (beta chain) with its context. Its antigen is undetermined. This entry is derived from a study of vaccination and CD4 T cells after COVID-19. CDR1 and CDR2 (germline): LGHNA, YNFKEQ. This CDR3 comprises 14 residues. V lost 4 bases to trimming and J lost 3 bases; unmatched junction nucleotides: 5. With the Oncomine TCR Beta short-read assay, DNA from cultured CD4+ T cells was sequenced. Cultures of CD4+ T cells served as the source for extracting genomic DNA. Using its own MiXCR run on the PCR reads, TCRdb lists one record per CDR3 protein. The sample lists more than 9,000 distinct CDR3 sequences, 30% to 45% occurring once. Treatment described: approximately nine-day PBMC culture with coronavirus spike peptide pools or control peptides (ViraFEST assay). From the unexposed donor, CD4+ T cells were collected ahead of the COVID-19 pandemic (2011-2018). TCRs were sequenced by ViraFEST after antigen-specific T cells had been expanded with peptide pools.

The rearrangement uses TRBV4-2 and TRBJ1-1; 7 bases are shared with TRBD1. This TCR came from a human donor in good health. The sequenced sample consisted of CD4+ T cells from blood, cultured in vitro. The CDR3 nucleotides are TGTGCCAGCAGCCGGGAGGGGGCTGACACTGAAGCTTTCTTT. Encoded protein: CASSREGADTEAFF.